Sequencing of this TCR beta chain was carried out in a study of blood T cells in healthy people across ages. A J-beta primer mix and a sample-barcoded 5' primer were used in a second PCR of roughly 6 to 12 cycles. TCRdb redid the calling of the 5' RACE reads with MiXCR, one entry per CDR3 protein. The sample yields about 1.8 million distinct CDR3 sequences, about 49% seen once. Germline values: CDR1 SGHRS, CDR2 YFSETQ. The CDR3 runs 11 residues. V dropped 4 bases and J dropped 10 bases, with 10 bases sitting between them. The sample consisted of blood. V gene TRBV5-1 combines with J gene TRBJ2-3; a possible D gene is TRBD2 (5 bases). The TCR sequence derives from a woman in her thirties or forties in good health. CDR3 region: CASSGPGAQYF. CDR3 coding DNA: TGCGCCAGCAGCGGGCCCGGGGCGCAGTATTTT. Drawing the rest from reference TRBV5-1 and TRBJ2-3, the complete variable domain is KAGVTQTPRYLIKTRGQQVTLSCSPISGHRSVSWYQQTPGQGLQFLFEYFSETQRNKGNFPGRFSGRQFSNSRSEMNVSTLELGDSALYLCASSGPGAQYFGPGTRLTVL.